This is a list of T cell receptor beta chains from one sample in a study of cytomegalovirus exposure and HLA in healthy donors. TCRdb's copy holds only in-frame clones and misses some; the assay was immunoSEQ multiplex PCR. The sample has roughly 120,000 clones; roughly 80% are singletons. Sequences were obtained from PBMCs. The receptors come from a young man in good health and CMV-seronegative. Each CDR3 is given with its conserved first and last residue. D genes are given only for firm matches. A row's size may be missing; if present it is once, few, many or a size class.

. TRBJ2-7 TRBV6-1 . CASSSWRGYEQYF TGTGCCAGCAGTTCGTGGAGGGGCTACGAGCAGTACTTC
once TRBJ1-2 TRBV11-3 TRBD1 CASSSGTGNYGYTF TGTGCCAGCAGCTCAGGGACAGGGAACTATGGCTACACCTTC
few TRBJ1-4 TRBV18 . CASSPPTGEKLFF TGTGCCAGCTCACCACCTACCGGTGAAAAACTGTTTTTT
few TRBJ1-3 TRBV20-1 . CSASGGDTIYF TGCAGTGCTAGCGGGGGGGACACCATATATTTT
few TRBJ2-7 TRBV7-6 . CASSPGRVYEQYF TGTGCCAGCAGCCCTGGGCGGGTGTACGAGCAGTACTTC
. TRBJ2-2 TRBV19 TRBD1 CASSAWDRGMSGELFF TGTGCCAGTAGTGCTTGGGACAGGGGTATGTCCGGGGAGCTGTTTTTT
. TRBJ1-4 TRBV7-9 . CASSLSNYGGEKLFF TGTGCCAGCAGCTTATCCAACTACGGGGGGGAAAAACTGTTTTTT
. TRBJ1-1 TRBV4-3 . CASSQDPSGGLEAFF TGCGCCAGCAGCCAAGACCCCTCGGGGGGACTTGAAGCTTTCTTT
. TRBJ1-5 TRBV6-5 TRBD1 CASSYRQGDQPQHF TGTGCCAGCAGTTACCGACAGGGGGATCAGCCCCAGCATTTT
few TRBJ1-2 TRBV7-8 TRBD1 CASSWDRGPNYGYTF TGTGCCAGCAGCTGGGACAGGGGGCCCAACTATGGCTACACCTTC
. TRBJ1-1 TRBV5-1 . CASSPGGVPNTEAFF TGCGCCAGCAGCCCCGGCGGGGTACCGAACACTGAAGCTTTCTTT